These 13 T cell receptor beta chains were all obtained from the same sample, sequenced in a study of CD8 T cells in ankylosing spondylitis. Each CDR3 protein gets one entry after TCRdb re-called the 5' RACE reads with MiXCR. The profile shows around 130,000 distinct CDR3 sequences, about a tenth of them singletons. The sequencing input was blood, either unsorted or a sorted T cell fraction (not recorded which). The receptors stem from a male donor with ankylosing spondylitis or in good health (not recorded which).

There are a few counts of this clonotype. The V call is TRBV2, the J call TRBJ1-4, with 8 bases identical to TRBD1. Trimming removed 2 bases from V and 6 bases from J; junction bases left unmatched: 5. Germline CDR1 reads SNHLY; CDR2 reads FYNNEI. The CDR3 contains 15 residues. CDR3 residues: CASSEPSGGYEKLFF. CDR3 bases: TGTGCCAGCAGTGAACCCTCAGGGGGCTATGAAAAACTGTTTTTT.

This clonotype was seen many times. The gene calls are TRBV7-9 and TRBJ2-7; 12 nucleotides match TRBD2. V shed 5 bases, J shed 3 bases, and the junction held 5 bases outside the gene matches. CDR1 is SEHNR and CDR2 is FQNEAQ in the germline V gene (reference sequence). The CDR3 contains 15 residues. The CDR3 is CASSQTSGRIYEQYF. The CDR3 nucleotides read TGTGCCAGCAGCCAGACTAGCGGGAGAATCTACGAGCAGTACTTC.

This clonotype has ten or more counts. This sequence joins TRBV4-1 and TRBJ2-2; tentatively, D is TRBD2 (6 bases). This CDR3 comprises 16 residues. Germline CDR1 MGHRA, CDR2 YSYEKL. V gave up 4 bases and J gave up 4 bases, with 16 bases separating them. The CDR3 loop reads CASSPPGRDLTGELFF. The CDR3 coding sequence is TGCGCCAGCAGCCCGCCGGGGCGGGACCTCACCGGGGAGCTGTTTTTT.

There are a few counts of this clonotype. The CDR3 region has the DNA TGCGCCAGCAGCTTGGACGGAAGTGACTCTGGAAACACCATATATTTT. Its translation is CASSLDGSDSGNTIYF. V usage is TRBV5-1 and J usage is TRBJ1-3; D is unclear. The V end was cut by 0 bases, the J end by 0 bases, with 10 bases between. Germline V gene sequence: CDR1 SGHRS, CDR2 YFSETQ. This CDR3 contains 16 residues.

At least ten counts were recorded for this clonotype. V gene TRBV12-3 or TRBV12-4 combines with J gene TRBJ1-3, with a weak D call TRBD1 (5 bases). The ends were cut back, 6 bases at V and 4 bases at J, with 16 bases in the middle. This CDR3 region has 15 residues. The CDR3: CASRVLGAGGNTIYF. The DNA for the CDR3 is TGTGCCAGCAGGGTCCTCGGGGCTGGAGGAAACACCATATATTTT.

Many counts were recorded for this clonotype. The chain carries TRBV12-3 or TRBV12-4 and TRBJ1-5, with TRBD1 identical over 7 bases. The CDR3 is 13 residues long. V dropped 6 bases and J dropped 7; count of bases not matched to a gene: 6. The CDR3 sequence: CASRIQGYQPQHF. In DNA, the CDR3 is TGTGCCAGCAGGATACAGGGGTACCAGCCCCAGCATTTT.

This clonotype was seen a handful of times. V and J are TRBV20-1 and TRBJ2-5; D might be TRBD2 (5 bases). V was trimmed by 3 bases and J by 5 bases, leaving 19 bases between them. CDR1 is DFQATT and CDR2 is SNEGSKA in the germline V gene (reference sequence). The CDR3 covers 15 residues. CDR3 amino acids: CSASRRTGSGETQYF. The DNA of the CDR3 is TGCAGTGCTAGTAGGCGGACGGGATCGGGGGAGACCCAGTACTTC.

This clonotype was seen a handful of times. The chain couples TRBV4-3 to TRBJ1-2; D might be TRBD1 (5 bases). Germline values: CDR1 LGHNA, CDR2 YSLEER. The CDR3 is made up of 16 amino acids. V was shortened by 0 bases and J by 8 bases, with 19 bases between the two germline ends. This chain's CDR3 is CASSQDLGDSLKGYTF. In nucleotides, the CDR3 is TGCGCCAGCAGCCAAGATCTAGGTGACAGCCTCAAAGGCTACACCTTC.

This clonotype showed up many times. The CDR3 spells CAISEGTDTQYF. In nucleotides, the CDR3 is TGTGCCATCAGTGAGGGCACAGATACGCAGTATTTT. J is TRBJ2-3 and V is TRBV10-3; unclear D gene. From germline, CDR1 is ENHRY and CDR2 SYGVKD. V lost 2 bases, J lost 1 base, and 1 base lay in between. The CDR3 sequence is 12 residues long.

The chain carries TRBV20-1 and TRBJ2-7; the D gene is possibly TRBD2 (5 bases). CDR1 is DFQATT and CDR2 is SNEGSKA in the germline V gene (reference sequence). The CDR3 consists of 14 residues. The V end was cut by 6 bases, the J end by 6 bases, with 21 bases between. The CDR3 DNA is TGCAGTGCCTACTCGGGGTTCGCCATTTTCGAGCAGTACTTC. It yields the protein CSAYSGFAIFEQYF.

This clonotype was detected ten times or more. The chain is built from TRBV12-3 or TRBV12-4 and TRBJ2-2; D gene unclear. The CDR3 runs to 13 residues. Trimming stripped 9 bases from V and 0 bases from J, with 8 bases between. CDR3 nucleotide sequence: TGTGCCAGTCAGACAACGAACACCGGGGAGCTGTTTTTT. Protein product: CASQTTNTGELFF.

This sequence joins TRBV14 and TRBJ2-7, with 11 bases that match TRBD2. This CDR3 spans 15 amino acids. The germline CDR1 and CDR2 sequences are SGHDN and FVKESK. The V gene end was trimmed by 4 bases and the J gene end by 6 bases; junction bases not matched to a gene: 8. For the CDR3, the DNA is TGTGCCAGCAGCCTCCATAGCGGGAGGGCCGGCGAGCAGTACTTC. This codes for CASSLHSGRAGEQYF.

This clonotype was seen at least ten times. The chain combines TRBV7-9 with TRBJ2-3, with D maybe TRBD2 (5 bases). Trimming took 0 bases from V and 3 from J, leaving 10 bases between them. CDR3 length equals 15 residues. The germline V gene encodes CDR1 SEHNR and CDR2 FQNEAQ (reference sequence). The DNA of the CDR3 is TGTGCCAGCAGCTTAGCGGGAGTTCGTACAGATACGCAGTATTTT. Translated: CASSLAGVRTDTQYF.